This record covers a single T cell receptor (beta chain). Method: immunoSEQ multiplex PCR; TCRdb's copy keeps in-frame clones and lacks some. The data contain hundreds of thousands of clones, around four fifths of them singletons. These data belong to a study of blood T cell repertoires in COVID-19. Study as a whole: COVID-19 samples, acute and convalescent, were from the United States, Italy and Spain. T cells, B-cell-depleted T cells, or PBMCs provided the cDNA or gDNA that served as material.

CDR1 and CDR2 from the germline V gene are MNHEY and SMNVEV (reference sequence). This CDR3 spans 14 amino acids. V was shortened by 2 bases and J by 7 bases, with 14 bases between the two germline ends. The TCR comes from a man aged 25-40 years with acute COVID-19. The chain has TRBV27 and TRBJ1-1; D gene unclear. The specimen sequenced was PBMCs or T cells enriched from blood (not recorded which). The CDR3 loop reads CASSLGRVPLEAFF. CDR3 nucleotides: TGTGCCAGCAGTTTAGGGAGGGTACCCCTTGAAGCTTTCTTT.